This T cell receptor beta chain was recovered during a study of blood T cell repertoires in COVID-19. The CDR3 totals 13 residues. Between the trimmed V and J ends, which lost 5 bases and 3 bases, there was a span of 11 bases. Germline-derived CDR1 and CDR2 are SNHLY and FYNNEI. Original processing notes: The assay estimated nucleated cells by amplifying reference gene primers. The assay was immunoSEQ multiplex PCR, and TCRdb's table has in-frame clones only and misses some. From that table come the V and J calls and clone size; the DNA was used to work out D and trimming. The table has roughly 160,000 clones, about four fifths seen once.

The source of this sequence is a woman between 65 and 79 years old who had recovered from COVID-19. The sample taken for sequencing was peripheral blood. This chain uses TRBV2 with TRBJ2-7; TRBD1 might be the D (6 bases). The CDR3 region has the DNA TGTGCCAGCAGTAGGGACACAAACTACGAGCAGTACTTC. This encodes CASSRDTNYEQYF.